This T cell receptor (beta chain) was sequenced during a study of blood T cells in healthy people across ages. In the case of this clonotype: Its antigen is undetermined.

Then a second PCR, running roughly 7 to 11 cycles, was carried out with a sample-barcoded 5' primer and a J-beta primer mix. TCRdb passed the 5' RACE reads through MiXCR, listing each CDR3 protein once. This table has some 1.5 million distinct CDR3 sequences, 28% appearing once. CDR1 and CDR2 from the germline V gene are MNHEY and SMNVEV (reference sequence). J gave up 7 bases and V 6 bases, and 8 bases lay outside the gene matches. There are 14 residues in the CDR3. Study results and caveats: Diversity estimates drawn from one million T cells were deemed underestimates.

Isolated per sample were at least 6 million PBMCs. The rearrangement links TRBV27 to TRBJ1-4; the match to TRBD1 covers 7 bases. This TCR came from a woman aged 25-40 years in good health. Sequenced material: blood. This chain's CDR3 is CASSPTGRREKLFF. The CDR3 bases are TGTGCCAGCAGCCCGACAGGGCGGCGTGAAAAACTGTTTTTT.